Below, 16 T cell receptor beta chains from the same sample are listed, as sequenced in a study of T-cell reconstitution after alpha-beta-depleted transplantation in children. As it was prepared, the TCRbeta library received unique molecular identifiers. TCRdb reanalysed the PCR reads using MiXCR and keeps one entry per CDR3 protein. The repertoire consists of 300,000 to 400,000 distinct CDR3 sequences, with roughly 21% occurring once and the leading ten covering over 9.5%. Here the sequenced sample was PBMCs, mostly from graft donor cells, taken 180 days after TCRalphabeta/CD19-depleted stem cell transplant. These receptors originate from a male patient aged 10 to 17 who had a stem cell transplant for acute lymphoblastic leukemia, so the T cells may come from the graft donor.

This chain connects TRBV5-1 to TRBJ1-2, with D uncertain. Germline V gives CDR1 SGHRS, CDR2 YFSETQ. Trimming took off 4 bases at V and 4 bases at J, with 14 bases between the two ends. This CDR3 has 14 amino acids. CDR3 sequence (DNA): TGCGCCAGCAGCCTCCTACATACTACCTATGGCTACACCTTC. Its translation: CASSLLHTTYGYTF. Using reference TRBV5-1 and TRBJ1-2 for the parts outside the CDR3, the full variable domain is KAGVTQTPRYLIKTRGQQVTLSCSPISGHRSVSWYQQTPGQGLQFLFEYFSETQRNKGNFPGRFSGRQFSNSRSEMNVSTLELGDSALYLCASSLLHTTYGYTFGSGTRLTVV.

The chain uses TRBV29-1 and TRBJ1-5, with 8 bases lining up with TRBD1. The CDR3 runs 12 residues. CDR1 SQVTM and CDR2 ANQGSEA come from the germline V gene. Trimming took 6 bases from V and 11 from J; bases not matched to a gene: 9. The CDR3 region has the DNA TGCAGCGTCGGACAGGGAAATCTGGCCCAGCATTTT. It codes for CSVGQGNLAQHF.

Comment on this clonotype: One end of the junction does not line up with germline, which may come from a read error. The chain couples TRBV20-1 to TRBJ1-2, with TRBD1 matching 7 bases. Germline CDR1 and CDR2: DFQATT and SNEGSKA (reference sequence). The CDR3 consists of 14 residues. This CDR3 reads CSARVQGGRYGYTF. The CDR3 DNA reads as TGCAGTGCCAGAGTTCAGGGGGGCCGTTATGGCTACACCTTC.

The CDR3 sequence is CASSSRQGNYGYTF. CDR3 in DNA: TGCGCCAGCAGCTCCCGGCAGGGTAACTATGGCTACACCTTC. The chain links TRBV5-1 to TRBJ1-2; possibly TRBD1 for D (5 bases). Per the germline V gene, CDR1 is SGHRS and CDR2 is YFSETQ. V was pared by 3 bases and J by 1 base, with 10 bases between. The CDR3 loop spans 14 amino acids.

The chain couples TRBV9 to TRBJ1-5; TRBD1 is a possible D gene (5 bases). The CDR3 loop spans 15 amino acids. Trimming stripped 0 bases from V and 4 bases from J, with 11 bases between. Per germline, CDR1 SGDLS and CDR2 YYNGEE. The CDR3: CASSVGVTDNQPQHF. CDR3 bases: TGTGCCAGCAGCGTAGGAGTGACAGATAATCAGCCCCAGCATTTT.

This clonotype was counted between two and nine times. V is TRBV29-1 and J is TRBJ1-2, with a tentative D call TRBD1 (5 bases). This CDR3 is 12 amino acids long. Germline lookup yields CDR1 SQVTM and CDR2 ANQGSEA. V was clipped by 3 bases and J by 8 bases, with 13 bases between them. The CDR3 loop reads CSVEEQENGYTF. CDR3 DNA: TGCAGCGTTGAGGAACAGGAGAACGGCTACACCTTC.

This chain links TRBV27 with TRBJ2-7; D is undetermined. The CDR3 consists of 13 residues. V gave up 3 bases and J gave up 3 bases, with 9 bases separating them. The germline CDR1 and CDR2 sequences are MNHEY and SMNVEV (reference sequence). The CDR3 DNA sequence: TGTGCCAGCAGTTTTCAGGTTAACTACGAGCAGTACTTC. Encoded protein: CASSFQVNYEQYF.

This clonotype has more than one count but fewer than ten. The chain joins TRBV29-1 to TRBJ1-1; D may be TRBD1 (6 bases). Germline loops: CDR1 SQVTM, CDR2 ANQGSEA. This CDR3 is 12 amino acids long. Trimming shortened V by 7 bases and J by 5 bases, and 14 bases separated the two germline ends. Written as DNA, the CDR3 is TGCAGCGCTGATCGGGGGCGAACTGAAGCTTTCTTT. Its translation is CSADRGRTEAFF. The entire variable domain, with the rest obtained from reference TRBV29-1 and TRBJ1-1, is as follows: SAVISQKPSRDICQRGTSLTIQCQVDSQVTMMFWYRQQPGQSLTLIATANQGSEATYESGFVIDKFPISRPNLTFSTLTVSNMSPEDSSIYLCSADRGRTEAFFGQGTRLTVV.

The chain couples TRBV7-9 to TRBJ2-3; D remains unclear. Germline lookup yields CDR1 SEHNR and CDR2 FQNEAQ (reference sequence). The CDR3 covers 13 residues. The ends were cut back, 5 bases at V and 5 bases at J, with 11 bases in the middle. CDR3 sequence: CASSPPARDTQYF. The DNA of the CDR3 is TGTGCCAGCAGCCCGCCCGCCCGAGATACGCAGTATTTT.

This clonotype has only a few counts. The chain combines TRBV24-1 with TRBJ2-2; possibly TRBD1 for D (6 bases). The CDR3 runs to 16 residues. The germline CDR1 and CDR2 sequences are KGHDR and SFDVKD. With 7 bases removed from V and 0 bases from J, the gap between germline ends came to 14 bases. CDR3 nucleotide sequence: TGTGCCACCAGCGCCAACAGGGCCGCGAACACCGGGGAGCTGTTTTTT. Amino acids: CATSANRAANTGELFF.

This clonotype was observed a few times. The chain couples TRBV5-1 to TRBJ2-7; 7 bases match TRBD2. Germline loops: CDR1 SGHRS, CDR2 YFSETQ. Germline trimming cut 0 bases from V and 4 bases from J; bases unmatched to any gene: 10. This CDR3 spans 16 amino acids. For the CDR3, the DNA is TGCGCCAGCAGCTTGGCCGGGACTACAGGTTATTACGAGCAGTACTTC. It specifies CASSLAGTTGYYEQYF.

This clonotype came up many times. V usage is TRBV12-3 or TRBV12-4 and J usage is TRBJ2-7; D might be TRBD2 (5 bases). The CDR3 is 14 amino acids. Trimming took 5 bases from V and 3 from J, leaving 14 bases between them. CDR3 protein: CASSPRGAHYEQYF. CDR3 coding DNA: TGTGCCAGCAGTCCCCGGGGAGCCCACTACGAGCAGTACTTC.

There are a few counts of this clonotype. V and J are TRBV15 and TRBJ1-1; D ambiguous. CDR1 is LNHNV, CDR2 YYDKDF, per germline (reference sequence). CDR3 size: 13 residues. The V gene lost 6 bases and the J gene lost 1 base, with 9 bases spanning the gap. The CDR3 protein is CATRPHWNTEAFF. The CDR3 DNA reads as TGTGCCACCAGACCCCATTGGAACACTGAAGCTTTCTTT. Filled out from reference TRBV15 and TRBJ1-1, the complete variable domain reads DAMVIQNPRYQVTQFGKPVTLSCSQTLNHNVMYWYQQKSSQAPKLLFHYYDKDFNNEADTPDNFQSRRPNTSFCFLDIRSPGLGDTAMYLCATRPHWNTEAFFGQGTRLTVV.

This clonotype has just a few counts. The rearrangement links TRBV20-1 to TRBJ1-1; 9 bases are shared with TRBD1. J gave up 1 base and V 4 bases, and 4 bases lay outside the gene matches. The CDR3 covers 14 residues. From germline, CDR1 is DFQATT and CDR2 SNEGSKA (reference sequence). In DNA form, the CDR3 reads TGCAGTGCTACTGGGACAGGGTGGAACACTGAAGCTTTCTTT. Protein product: CSATGTGWNTEAFF.

This clonotype has a handful of counts. V usage is TRBV20-1 and J usage is TRBJ2-1; D gene ambiguous. The CDR3 is made up of 16 amino acids. The germline gives CDR1 DFQATT, CDR2 SNEGSKA (reference sequence). V shed 3 bases and J shed 0 bases, with 15 bases lying between them. CDR3 nucleotides: TGCAGTGCTAGGGCTCGGAGCGCCCGCTCCTACAATGAGCAGTTCTTC. The encoded protein is CSARARSARSYNEQFF.

The rearrangement uses TRBV12-3 or TRBV12-4 and TRBJ2-6, with 9 positions matching TRBD2. V was pared by 3 bases and J by 1 base, with 4 bases of the junction left unmatched. This CDR3 spans 17 amino acids. CDR3 DNA sequence: TGTGCCAGCAGTTTTAGAGCGGGAGGATCTGGGGCCAACGTCCTGACTTTC. This translates into CASSFRAGGSGANVLTF.